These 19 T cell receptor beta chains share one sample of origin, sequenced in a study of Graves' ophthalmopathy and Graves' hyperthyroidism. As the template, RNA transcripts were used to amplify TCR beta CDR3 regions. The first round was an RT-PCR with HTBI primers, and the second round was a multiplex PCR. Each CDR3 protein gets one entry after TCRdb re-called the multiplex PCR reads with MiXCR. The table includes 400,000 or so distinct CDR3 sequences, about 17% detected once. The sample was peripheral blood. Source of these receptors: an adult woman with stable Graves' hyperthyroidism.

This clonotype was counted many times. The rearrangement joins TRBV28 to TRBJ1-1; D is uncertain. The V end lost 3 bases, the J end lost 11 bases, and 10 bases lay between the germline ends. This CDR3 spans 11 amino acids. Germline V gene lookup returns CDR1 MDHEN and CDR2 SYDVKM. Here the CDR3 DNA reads TGTGCCAGCAGTTTGCTTGGGTATGCTTTCTTT. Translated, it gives CASSLLGYAFF.

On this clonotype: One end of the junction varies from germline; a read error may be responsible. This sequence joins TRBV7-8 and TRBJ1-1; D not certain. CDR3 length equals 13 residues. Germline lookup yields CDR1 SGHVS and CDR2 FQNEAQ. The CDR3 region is CASSSIVYTDAFF. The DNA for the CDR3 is TGTGCCAGCAGTTCCATAGTGTACACTGATGCTTTCTTT.

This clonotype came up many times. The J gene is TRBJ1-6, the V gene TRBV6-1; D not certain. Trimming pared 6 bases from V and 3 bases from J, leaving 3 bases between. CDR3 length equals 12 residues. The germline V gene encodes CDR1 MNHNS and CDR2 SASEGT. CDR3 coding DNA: TGTGCCAGCAGGAACTATAATTCACCCCTCCACTTT. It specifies CASRNYNSPLHF.

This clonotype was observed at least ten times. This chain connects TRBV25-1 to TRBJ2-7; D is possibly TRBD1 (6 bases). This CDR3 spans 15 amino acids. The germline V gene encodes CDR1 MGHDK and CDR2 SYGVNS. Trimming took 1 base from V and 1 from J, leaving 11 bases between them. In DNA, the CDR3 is TGTGCCAGCAGTGAATTAAGGCAGGGGTCCTACGAGCAGTACTTC. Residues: CASSELRQGSYEQYF.

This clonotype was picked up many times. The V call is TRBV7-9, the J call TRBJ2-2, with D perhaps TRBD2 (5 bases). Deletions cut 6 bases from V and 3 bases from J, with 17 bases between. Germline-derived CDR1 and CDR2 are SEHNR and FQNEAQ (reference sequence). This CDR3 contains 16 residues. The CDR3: CASRNTEGIDTGELFF. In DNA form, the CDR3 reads TGTGCCAGCAGGAATACAGAGGGAATTGACACCGGGGAGCTGTTTTTT.

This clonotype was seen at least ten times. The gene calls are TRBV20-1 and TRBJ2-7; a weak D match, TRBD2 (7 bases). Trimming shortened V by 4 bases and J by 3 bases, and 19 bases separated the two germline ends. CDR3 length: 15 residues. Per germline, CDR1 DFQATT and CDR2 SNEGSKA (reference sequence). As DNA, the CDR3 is TGCAGTGCTACCGCCTGGGGGGGCTGGGTCTACGAGCAGTACTTC. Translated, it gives CSATAWGGWVYEQYF.

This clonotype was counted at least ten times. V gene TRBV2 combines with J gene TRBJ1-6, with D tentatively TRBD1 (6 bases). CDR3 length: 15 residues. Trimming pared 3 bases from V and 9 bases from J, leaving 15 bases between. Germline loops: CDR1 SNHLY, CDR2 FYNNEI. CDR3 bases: TGTGCCAGCAGTGATTCAGGGGTAATAGTTTCACCCCTCCACTTT. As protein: CASSDSGVIVSPLHF.

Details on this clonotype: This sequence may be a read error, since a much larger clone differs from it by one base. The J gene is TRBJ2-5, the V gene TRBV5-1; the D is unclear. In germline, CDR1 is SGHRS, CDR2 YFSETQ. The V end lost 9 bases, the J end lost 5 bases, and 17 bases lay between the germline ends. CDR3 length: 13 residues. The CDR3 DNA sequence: TGCGCCACCTCAGGCAGTCTTCGGGAGACCCAGTACTTC. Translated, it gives CATSGSLRETQYF.

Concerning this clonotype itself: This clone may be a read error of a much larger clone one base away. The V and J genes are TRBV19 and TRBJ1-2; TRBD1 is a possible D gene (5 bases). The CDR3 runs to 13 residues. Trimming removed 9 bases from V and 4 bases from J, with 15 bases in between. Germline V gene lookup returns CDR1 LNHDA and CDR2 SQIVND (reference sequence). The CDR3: CARSPAGTYGYTF. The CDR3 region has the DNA TGTGCCAGGAGTCCGGCTGGGACCTATGGCTACACCTTC.

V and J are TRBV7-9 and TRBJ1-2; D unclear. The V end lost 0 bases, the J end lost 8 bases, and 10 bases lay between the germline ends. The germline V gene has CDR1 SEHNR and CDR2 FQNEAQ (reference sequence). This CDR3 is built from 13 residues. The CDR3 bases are TGTGCCAGCAGCTTAGCGACTGGGATAGGCTACACCTTC. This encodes CASSLATGIGYTF.

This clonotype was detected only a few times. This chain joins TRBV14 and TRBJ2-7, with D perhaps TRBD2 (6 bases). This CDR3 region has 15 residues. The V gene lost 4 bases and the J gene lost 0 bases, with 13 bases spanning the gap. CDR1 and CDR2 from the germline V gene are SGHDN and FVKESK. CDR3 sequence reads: CASSPLSGSSYEQYF. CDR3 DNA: TGTGCCAGCAGCCCTCTCTCCGGGAGCTCCTACGAGCAGTACTTC.

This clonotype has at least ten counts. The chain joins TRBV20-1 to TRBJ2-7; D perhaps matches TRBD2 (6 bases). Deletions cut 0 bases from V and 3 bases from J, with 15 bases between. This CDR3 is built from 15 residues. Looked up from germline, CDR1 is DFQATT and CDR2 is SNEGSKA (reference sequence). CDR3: CSARDLREPNYEQYF. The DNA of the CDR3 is TGCAGTGCTAGAGATCTACGGGAGCCCAACTACGAGCAGTACTTC.

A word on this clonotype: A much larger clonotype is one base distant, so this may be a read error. The CDR3 sequence: CSALGGENTEALF. In DNA, the CDR3 is TGCAGTGCCCTTGGAGGGGAAAACACTGAAGCTCTCTTT. V gene TRBV20-1 combines with J gene TRBJ1-1; tentatively, D is TRBD1 (5 bases). This CDR3 has 13 residues. CDR1 DFQATT and CDR2 SNEGSKA come from the germline V gene (reference sequence).

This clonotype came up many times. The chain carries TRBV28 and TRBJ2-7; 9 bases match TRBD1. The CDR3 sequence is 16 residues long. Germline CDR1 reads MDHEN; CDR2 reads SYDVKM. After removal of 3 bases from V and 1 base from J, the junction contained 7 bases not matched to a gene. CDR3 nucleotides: TGTGCCAGCAGTTTTTCCGGGACAGGGTTTTCCTACGAGCAGTACTTC. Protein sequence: CASSFSGTGFSYEQYF. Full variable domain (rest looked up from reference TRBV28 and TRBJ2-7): DVKVTQSSRYLVKRTGEKVFLECVQDMDHENMFWYRQDPGLGLRLIYFSYDVKMKEKGDIPEGYSVSREKKERFSLILESASTNQTSMYLCASSFSGTGFSYEQYFGPGTRLTVT.

CDR3 amino acids: CASSGAGGLSDTEAFF. CDR3 bases: TGTGCCAGCTCCGGAGCAGGGGGATTGTCAGACACTGAAGCTTTCTTT. The rearrangement links TRBV18 to TRBJ1-1; 7 bases agree with TRBD1. Germline CDR1 KGHSH, CDR2 LQKENI. The CDR3 runs 16 residues. V lost 6 bases, J lost 3 bases, and 13 bases stayed unmatched.

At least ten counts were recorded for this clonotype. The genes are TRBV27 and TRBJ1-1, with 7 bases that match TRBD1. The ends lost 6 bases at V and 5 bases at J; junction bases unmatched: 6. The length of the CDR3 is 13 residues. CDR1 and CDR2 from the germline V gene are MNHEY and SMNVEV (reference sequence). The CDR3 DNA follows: TGTGCCAGCAGCCAAAAGGGACAGACTGAAGCTTTCTTT. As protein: CASSQKGQTEAFF.

CDR3 residues: CATSLAGGIQETQYF. CDR3 DNA: TGTGCCACCTCACTAGCGGGGGGGATCCAAGAGACCCAGTACTTC. The genes are TRBV6-1 and TRBJ2-5; 13 bases match TRBD2. Germline V lookup: CDR1 MNHNS, CDR2 SASEGT. J lost 1 base, V lost 10 bases, and 6 bases had no gene match. The CDR3 spans 15 residues.

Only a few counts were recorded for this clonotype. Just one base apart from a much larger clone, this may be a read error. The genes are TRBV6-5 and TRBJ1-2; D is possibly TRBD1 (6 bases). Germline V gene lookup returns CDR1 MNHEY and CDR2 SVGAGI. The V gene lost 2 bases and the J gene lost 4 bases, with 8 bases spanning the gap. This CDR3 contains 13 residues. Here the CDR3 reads CASSYTGIYGYTF. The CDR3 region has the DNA TGTGCCAGCAGTTACACAGGGATCTATGGCTACACCTTC.

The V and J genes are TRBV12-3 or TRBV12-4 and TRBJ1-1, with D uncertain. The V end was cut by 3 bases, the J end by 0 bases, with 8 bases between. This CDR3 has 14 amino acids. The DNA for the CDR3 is TGTGCCAGCAGTTTTTGGCAACTGAACACTGAAGCTTTCTTT. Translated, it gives CASSFWQLNTEAFF.